The rows below give T cell receptor beta chains drawn from one sample of a study of technical replicates of blood from a handful of donors. The method was immunoSEQ multiplex PCR; TCRdb's version includes in-frame clones alone and lacks a portion of them. Altogether tens of thousands of clones are present, around 94% being singletons, with the ten largest covering around 0.25%. Material: T cells isolated from PBMCs. These receptors were collected from a human donor in good health. The CDR3 runs from the conserved cysteine through the conserved F or W. The D gene is left open where the match is weak. A row's size may be missing; if present it is once, few, many or a size class.

CDR3 | DNA | V | size | J | D
CASSSLGGGIYNEQFF | TGCGCCAGCAGCTCCTTAGGGGGGGGAATCTACAATGAGCAGTTCTTC | TRBV5-1 | NA | TRBJ2-1 | NA
CASSVSEGGNIQYF | TGTGCCAGCAGCGTAAGCGAGGGAGGAAACATTCAGTACTTC | TRBV9 | NA | TRBJ2-4 | NA
CASSTGTGGSVNYGYTF | TGTGCCAGCAGTACGGGGACAGGGGGATCCGTCAACTATGGCTACACCTTC | TRBV27 | NA | TRBJ1-2 | TRBD1
CASRGGLSQETQYF | TGTGCCAGCAGAGGGGGACTATCCCAAGAGACCCAGTACTTC | TRBV6-5 | NA | TRBJ2-5 | NA
CASKIGSGRMNTGELFF | TGCGCCAGCAAAATAGGTAGCGGGAGGATGAACACCGGGGAGCTGTTTTTT | TRBV4-1 | NA | TRBJ2-2 | TRBD2
CASSVLSWGGTGELFF | TGTGCCAGCAGCGTCTTAAGCTGGGGCGGCACCGGGGAGCTGTTTTTT | TRBV9 | NA | TRBJ2-2 | NA
CASSEPGQASYEQYF | TGTGCCAGCAGTGAGCCCGGACAGGCCTCCTACGAGCAGTACTTC | TRBV25-1 | NA | TRBJ2-7 | TRBD1
CASSEQGRQPQHF | TGTGCCAGCAGTGAACAGGGCCGACAGCCCCAGCATTTT | TRBV2 | NA | TRBJ1-5 | NA
CASSLWPPEQFF | TGTGCCAGTAGTCTTTGGCCCCCAGAGCAGTTCTTC | TRBV19 | NA | TRBJ2-1 | NA
CASSIGTGGDTQYF | TGTGCCAGTAGTATAGGGACAGGGGGAGATACGCAGTATTTT | TRBV19 | few | TRBJ2-3 | TRBD1
CASSPGQTNTIYF | TGTGCCAGCAGTCCGGGACAGACAAACACCATATATTTT | TRBV27 | NA | TRBJ1-3 | TRBD1
CASSPTGSPLHF | TGTGCCAGCAGCCCGACAGGGTCACCCCTCCACTTT | TRBV6-1 | NA | TRBJ1-6 | TRBD1
CASSQNTGTGKETQYF | TGTGCCAGCAGTCAAAACACCGGGACAGGGAAAGAGACCCAGTACTTC | TRBV25-1 | NA | TRBJ2-5 | TRBD1
CASSFLGGNNEQFF | TGTGCCAGCAGTTTCCTGGGAGGGAACAATGAGCAGTTCTTC | TRBV28 | NA | TRBJ2-1 | TRBD2
CSVELASGRPPYEQYF | TGCAGCGTTGAATTGGCTAGCGGGAGGCCCCCTTACGAGCAGTACTTC | TRBV29-1 | NA | TRBJ2-7 | TRBD2
CASSLRGGYTF | TGTGCCAGCAGTTTAAGGGGTGGCTACACCTTC | TRBV28 | few | TRBJ1-2 | NA
CASSTTGTADNEQFF | TGTGCCAGCAGCACGACCGGGACAGCTGACAATGAGCAGTTCTTC | TRBV7-6 | NA | TRBJ2-1 | TRBD1
CASSLGTVANYGYTF | TGTGCCAGCAGTTTAGGTACAGTAGCTAACTATGGCTACACCTTC | TRBV28 | few | TRBJ1-2 | NA
CAWETENTEAFF | TGTGCCTGGGAAACAGAGAACACTGAAGCTTTCTTT | TRBV30 | NA | TRBJ1-1 | NA
CASSLRGEAFF | TGTGCCAGCAGTTTACGCGGTGAAGCTTTCTTT | TRBV6-1 | NA | TRBJ1-1 | NA
CASSPSGVTGEKLFF | TGCGCCAGCAGCCCGTCCGGAGTAACAGGGGAAAAACTGTTTTTT | TRBV4-1 | NA | TRBJ1-4 | NA
CSVGAGQMNGYTF | TGCAGCGTTGGGGCTGGACAGATGAATGGCTACACCTTC | TRBV29-1 | NA | TRBJ1-2 | NA
CASSYRAESSYEQYF | TGTGCCAGCAGTTACCGAGCGGAGAGCTCCTACGAGCAGTACTTC | TRBV6-6 | NA | TRBJ2-7 | NA
CASSQSGGQAGYNEQFF | TGCGCCAGCAGTCAATCAGGAGGGCAAGCGGGCTACAATGAGCAGTTCTTC | TRBV23-1 | NA | TRBJ2-1 | NA
CASSLQGWEGYTF | TGTGCCAGCAGCCTACAGGGGTGGGAAGGCTACACCTTC | TRBV11-2 | NA | TRBJ1-2 | TRBD1
CATSTTGAGEQYF | TGTGCCACCAGCACGACAGGGGCGGGGGAGCAGTACTTC | TRBV15 | NA | TRBJ2-7 | TRBD1
CAWSLGIVGWGGRYEQYF | TGTGCCTGGAGCCTAGGGATTGTGGGGTGGGGGGGTAGGTACGAGCAGTACTTC | TRBV30 | NA | TRBJ2-7 | TRBD2
CASSPWTGGGNEQFF | TGCGCCAGCAGCCCCTGGACAGGGGGGGGGAATGAGCAGTTCTTC | TRBV5-1 | once | TRBJ2-1 | TRBD1
CASSPVAGGGRFNEQYF | TGTGCCAGCAGCCCCGTAGCGGGAGGTGGGCGTTTCAACGAGCAGTACTTC | TRBV5-4 | NA | TRBJ2-7 | TRBD2
CASSRRGITEAFF | TGTGCCAGCAGCCGGCGGGGGATCACTGAAGCTTTCTTT | TRBV11-3 | NA | TRBJ1-1 | NA
CASSQPPQREAHSNTGELFF | TGCGCCAGCAGTCAACCCCCCCAGCGGGAGGCCCATTCGAACACCGGGGAGCTGTTTTTT | TRBV23-1 | NA | TRBJ2-2 | TRBD2
CAGKGDRGFSNTEAFF | TGTGCCGGAAAAGGGGACAGGGGATTCTCGAACACTGAAGCTTTCTTT | TRBV19 | few | TRBJ1-1 | TRBD1
CASSLQGTGELFF | TGTGCCAGCAGCCTCCAGGGGACCGGGGAGCTGTTTTTT | TRBV5-6 | NA | TRBJ2-2 | NA
CASSFFPRREGTDTQYF | TGTGCCAGCAGTTTTTTCCCCAGGCGGGAGGGTACAGATACGCAGTATTTT | TRBV27 | NA | TRBJ2-3 | TRBD2
CASKGAGAGELFF | TGTGCCAGCAAAGGAGCGGGCGCCGGGGAGCTGTTTTTT | TRBV2 | NA | TRBJ2-2 | NA
CASGAGSFAAYEQYF | TGTGCCAGCGGGGCAGGATCTTTCGCCGCCTACGAGCAGTACTTC | TRBV21-1 | NA | TRBJ2-7 | NA
CASSAYQGFGSYGYTF | TGTGCCAGCAGCGCCTACCAGGGGTTTGGAAGCTATGGCTACACCTTC | TRBV7-9 | once | TRBJ1-2 | NA
CASRDKGLLSSYEQYF | TGTGCCAGCAGAGACAAGGGACTGCTGAGCTCCTACGAGCAGTACTTC | TRBV2 | NA | TRBJ2-7 | NA
CSGGQSRYEQYF | TGCAGCGGCGGACAATCTAGATACGAGCAGTACTTC | TRBV29-1 | NA | TRBJ2-7 | NA